This passage covers 25 T cell receptor beta chains from one sample sequenced in a study of cytomegalovirus exposure and HLA in healthy donors. Both 60 Vbeta primers and 13 Jbeta primers went into the PCR. Sequenced by immunoSEQ multiplex PCR; TCRdb stores in-frame clones only, minus some. The table shows 150,000 to 200,000 clones, with approximately 82% occurring only once. The sequenced material came from PBMCs. These receptors originate from a woman between 18 and 30 years old in good health and CMV-seronegative.

This sequence joins TRBV4-3 and TRBJ2-3, with 12 bases aligning to TRBD2. Germline V gene data show CDR1 as LGHNA and CDR2 as YSLEER. The CDR3 runs 18 residues. The trim removed 0 bases at V and 7 bases at J, leaving 11 bases unmatched. The CDR3 coding sequence is TGCGCCAGCAGCCAAGATCTAGCGGGAGGGCCCAGTAGAAATACGCAGTATTTT. It translates to CASSQDLAGGPSRNTQYF.

The chain recombines TRBV30 with TRBJ2-3; D may be TRBD2 (6 bases). The CDR3 consists of 12 residues. Trimming pared 2 bases from V and 4 bases from J, leaving 7 bases between. Germline values: CDR1 GTSNPN, CDR2 SVGIG (reference sequence). Here the CDR3 DNA reads TGTGCCTGGAGTCGCGGGGCAGATACGCAGTATTTT. Encoded protein: CAWSRGADTQYF.

The chain couples TRBV5-6 to TRBJ2-7, with 8 bases lining up with TRBD2. CDR3 length equals 15 residues. The junction had 15 bases not matched to a gene; V was cut back by 7 bases and J by 6 bases. Germline values: CDR1 SGHDT, CDR2 YYEEEE. CDR3 nucleotides: TGTGCCAGCGGCCACAGCGGGAGTCGTGCAAGCGAGCAGTACTTC. It codes for CASGHSGSRASEQYF.

This clone was seen once. The chain has TRBV2 and TRBJ2-1; 13 nucleotides line up with TRBD2. This CDR3 comprises 15 residues. Per the germline V gene, CDR1 is SNHLY and CDR2 is FYNNEI. V was pared by 6 bases and J by 4 bases, with 3 bases of the junction left unmatched. Here the CDR3 reads CASRGTSGAYNEQFF. The CDR3 DNA reads as TGTGCCAGCAGGGGGACTAGCGGGGCGTACAATGAGCAGTTCTTC. The full variable domain, its missing parts supplied by reference TRBV2 and TRBJ2-1, is EPEVTQTPSHQVTQMGQEVILRCVPISNHLYFYWYRQILGQKVEFLVSFYNNEISEKSEIFDDQFSVERPDGSNFTLKIRSTKLEDSAMYFCASRGTSGAYNEQFFGPGTRLTVL.

This chain links TRBV5-1 with TRBJ2-2; the D gene is possibly TRBD1 (6 bases). Germline V gene lookup returns CDR1 SGHRS and CDR2 YFSETQ. Trimming removed 3 bases from V and 1 base from J, with 37 bases in between. There are 24 residues in the CDR3. The CDR3, as DNA: TGCGCCAGCAGCTATTATTCCCGGGACACGACGACCGTCGTGACGTCGTTGAACACCGGGGAGCTGTTTTTT. As protein: CASSYYSRDTTTVVTSLNTGELFF.

The chain combines TRBV5-1 with TRBJ2-7, with 10 bases identical to TRBD2. Germline loops: CDR1 SGHRS, CDR2 YFSETQ. Trimming cost V 4 bases and J 5 bases; bases outside gene matches: 18. This CDR3 contains 18 residues. The CDR3 nucleotides are TGCGCCAGCAGCGATAGCCCCTATTCGGGACTAGCGATGGACGAGCAGTACTTC. It is translated as CASSDSPYSGLAMDEQYF.

V gene TRBV29-1 combines with J gene TRBJ2-7; 8 positions agree with TRBD1. The CDR3 extends over 15 amino acids. Trimming removed 0 bases from V and 2 bases from J; junction bases left unmatched: 6. Per the germline V gene, CDR1 is SQVTM and CDR2 is ANQGSEA. The CDR3 region has the DNA TGCAGCGTTGAAGACCTGACAGGGGTACCCTACGAGCAGTACTTC. This codes for CSVEDLTGVPYEQYF.

The rearrangement links TRBV7-2 to TRBJ1-1; 10 nucleotides line up with TRBD1. With 3 bases clipped from V and 3 bases from J, the junction kept 7 bases outside the gene matches. This CDR3 region has 16 residues. Germline CDR1 and CDR2: SGHTA and FQGNSA. CDR3 in amino acids: CASSFLPGQGYTEAFF. The CDR3 DNA sequence: TGTGCCAGCAGCTTTTTACCGGGACAGGGGTACACTGAAGCTTTCTTT.

The chain couples TRBV28 to TRBJ1-3, with D possibly matching TRBD1 (6 bases). The length of the CDR3 is 15 residues. Trimming cost V 5 bases and J 4 bases, with 15 bases left between them. Germline CDR1 reads MDHEN; CDR2 reads SYDVKM. CDR3: CASSTQGLGGNTIYF. Here the CDR3 DNA reads TGTGCCAGCAGTACGCAGGGGTTGGGGGGAAACACCATATATTTT.

V usage is TRBV5-6 and J usage is TRBJ1-1, with a weak D call TRBD1 (5 bases). Germline CDR1 reads SGHDT; CDR2 reads YYEEEE. This CDR3 has 14 residues. The V end was cut by 4 bases, the J end by 11 bases, with 21 bases between. CDR3 protein: CASSPGRGKYGAFF. The CDR3 DNA reads TGTGCCAGCAGCCCGGGGAGGGGAAAATACGGCGCTTTCTTT.

This sequence joins TRBV19 and TRBJ1-5, with a possible D match to TRBD1 (6 bases). V was shortened by 1 base and J by 0 bases, with 13 bases between the two germline ends. Germline CDR1 and CDR2: LNHDA and SQIVND (reference sequence). This CDR3 spans 17 amino acids. DNA for the CDR3: TGTGCCAGTAGTATAGGCAGGGGCCCAGATAGCAATCAGCCCCAGCATTTT. It codes for CASSIGRGPDSNQPQHF.

This clone occurred once. The J gene is TRBJ2-7, the V gene TRBV19, with TRBD1 identical over 11 bases. The junction had 6 bases not matched to a gene; V was cut back by 5 bases and J by 0 bases. CDR3 size: 16 residues. Germline V CDR1 and CDR2: LNHDA, SQIVND (reference sequence). The CDR3 here is CASSVRTGGVSYEQYV. CDR3 coding DNA: TGTGCCAGTAGTGTACGGACAGGGGGCGTCTCCTACGAGCAGTACGTC.

This chain links TRBV10-3 with TRBJ2-1; TRBD2 matches 10 bases. CDR3 length equals 15 residues. The germline CDR1 and CDR2 sequences are ENHRY and SYGVKD. The V and J ends lost 0 bases and 9 bases, in that order; junction bases with no gene match: 5. DNA of the CDR3: TGTGCCATCAGTGAGTCGATCGAGCGGGAGGGTGAGCAGTTCTTC. This gives the protein CAISESIEREGEQFF.

The chain has TRBV28 and TRBJ1-1, with TRBD1 identical over 11 bases. Losses at the gene ends were 4 bases for V and 5 bases for J; bases not matched to a gene: 9. Germline V gene sequence: CDR1 MDHEN, CDR2 SYDVKM. The CDR3 consists of 16 residues. CDR3 sequence (DNA): TGTGCCAGCAGTTCGGGGACAGGGGGGGGATTAACTGAAGCTTTCTTT. This gives the protein CASSSGTGGGLTEAFF.

The chain couples TRBV30 to TRBJ2-7; no clear D gene. This CDR3 spans 14 amino acids. Per the germline V gene, CDR1 is GTSNPN and CDR2 is SVGIG (reference sequence). Trimming shortened V by 0 bases and J by 3 bases, and 12 bases separated the two germline ends. CDR3 in DNA: TGTGCCTGGAGTGTAAGTGGAGAGGTCTACGAGCAGTACTTC. Encoded protein: CAWSVSGEVYEQYF.

The rearrangement joins TRBV6-1 to TRBJ2-1; D is possibly TRBD2 (6 bases). Trimming removed 1 base at V and 8 bases at J, with 21 bases between. Germline lookup yields CDR1 MNHNS and CDR2 SASEGT. There are 17 residues in the CDR3. CDR3 bases: TGTGCCAGCAGTGAAGAGGGTAGCGGCTTTCCCGGAGATGAGCAGTTCTTC. Protein product: CASSEEGSGFPGDEQFF.

The chain has TRBV4-2 and TRBJ2-1, with 8 nucleotides matching TRBD2. CDR3 length: 14 amino acids. V gave up 4 bases and J gave up 10 bases; unmatched junction bases: 9. Germline lookup yields CDR1 LGHNA and CDR2 YNFKEQ. The CDR3 region is CASSRGLDFREQFF. The CDR3, as DNA: TGTGCCAGCAGCCGGGGACTAGATTTTCGAGAGCAGTTCTTC.

J is TRBJ1-5 and V is TRBV2, with 7 bases fitting TRBD1. The CDR3 sequence is 14 residues long. Germline CDR1 reads SNHLY; CDR2 reads FYNNEI. V lost 5 bases, J lost 3 bases, and 4 bases stayed unmatched. Here the CDR3 DNA reads TGTGCCAGCAGTAGACAGGGATCCAATCAGCCCCAGCATTTT. Amino acid sequence: CASSRQGSNQPQHF. The full variable domain, rest sourced from reference TRBV2 and TRBJ1-5, is EPEVTQTPSHQVTQMGQEVILRCVPISNHLYFYWYRQILGQKVEFLVSFYNNEISEKSEIFDDQFSVERPDGSNFTLKIRSTKLEDSAMYFCASSRQGSNQPQHFGDGTRLSIL.

The chain recombines TRBV4-3 with TRBJ1-1; perhaps TRBD1 as D (6 bases). V lost 0 bases to trimming and J lost 3 bases, with 11 bases between them. Germline V gives CDR1 LGHNA, CDR2 YSLEER. The CDR3 consists of 15 residues. The CDR3 DNA is TGCGCCAGCAGCCAAGATCTACAGGGCTACACTGAAGCTTTCTTT. Amino acid sequence: CASSQDLQGYTEAFF.

This chain joins TRBV30 and TRBJ2-1; the match to TRBD2 covers 7 bases. From germline, CDR1 is GTSNPN and CDR2 SVGIG (reference sequence). The CDR3 sequence is 13 residues long. The J segment lost 3 bases and the V segment lost 2 bases, leaving 1 base of the junction unmatched. CDR3 protein: CAWSRTSYNEQFF. The CDR3 DNA reads TGTGCCTGGAGTCGGACTAGCTACAATGAGCAGTTCTTC.

This sequence joins TRBV25-1 and TRBJ2-3, with 7 bases matching TRBD1. With V trimmed by 4 bases and J by 10 bases, 5 bases remained unmatched. Germline V lookup: CDR1 MGHDK, CDR2 SYGVNS. There are 12 residues in the CDR3. The CDR3 coding sequence is TGTGCCAGCAGTGGAACAGGGGTGGCGCAGTATTTT. This sequence encodes CASSGTGVAQYF.

This clone was observed once. The CDR3 sequence is CSVEKASGKETQYF. Written as DNA, the CDR3 is TGCAGCGTTGAAAAGGCTAGCGGGAAAGAGACCCAGTACTTC. V and J are TRBV29-1 and TRBJ2-5; 9 nucleotides align to TRBD2. Germline CDR1 SQVTM, CDR2 ANQGSEA. Trimming took 2 bases from V and 3 from J; bases not matched to a gene: 4. The CDR3 is made up of 14 amino acids.

The chain uses TRBV5-4 and TRBJ2-2; a possible D gene is TRBD1 (6 bases). Looked up from germline, CDR1 is SGHNT and CDR2 is YYREEE (reference sequence). The CDR3 covers 15 residues. V was pared by 2 bases and J by 1 base, with 9 bases between. The CDR3 sequence is CASSFGGQNTGELFF. CDR3 DNA: TGTGCCAGCAGCTTTGGGGGACAGAACACCGGGGAGCTGTTTTTT.

The table lists this clone with a few counts. The V gene is TRBV5-1, the J gene TRBJ1-1; D is ambiguous. V lost 4 bases to trimming and J lost 0 bases, with 10 bases between them. Germline assignment: CDR1 SGHRS and CDR2 YFSETQ. There are 14 residues in the CDR3. The CDR3 here is CASSPTRMNTEAFF. The CDR3 coding sequence is TGCGCCAGCAGCCCGACAAGGATGAACACTGAAGCTTTCTTT.

The chain employs TRBV9 and TRBJ1-3; D not certain. Germline CDR1 SGDLS, CDR2 YYNGEE. V was cut by 3 bases and J by 0 bases, with 10 bases left in between. The CDR3 is 15 amino acids. In nucleotides, the CDR3 is TGTGCCAGCAGCGCTGGTACAGTCTCTGGAAACACCATATATTTT. Its protein product is CASSAGTVSGNTIYF.